Sequencing of this TCR beta chain was carried out in a study of T cells in Graves' hyperthyroidism and ophthalmopathy. Study results and limitations: Ophthalmopathy was predicted by the model a median of about 6.7 months ahead of onset.

Germline CDR1 MNHEY, CDR2 SVGEGT. The J segment lost 5 bases and the V segment lost 10 bases, leaving 14 bases of the junction unmatched. This CDR3 region has 14 residues. This clonotype was seen repeatedly, ten times or more. What it binds is unknown. Amplification of TCR beta CDR3 regions used RNA as the template. The TCR CDR3 was amplified in a first-round RT-PCR using the HTBI primer set. MiXCR, run by TCRdb on the multiplex PCR reads, gives a single entry per CDR3 protein. The sample lists about 590,000 distinct CDR3 sequences; approximately 15% were seen once. The study based diagnoses on clinical symptoms, serum thyroxine and TRAb, thyroid ultrasound and orbital computed tomography.

The genes are TRBV6-2 or TRBV6-3 and TRBJ2-7; 7 positions agree with TRBD2. The source of this sequence is a woman aged 18-29 years with Graves' ophthalmopathy. Sequencing was done on a sample of blood. The CDR3 DNA reads TGTGCCACAGACCGGGGACGGGAGGTCAACGAGCAGTACTTC. Its protein is CATDRGREVNEQYF.